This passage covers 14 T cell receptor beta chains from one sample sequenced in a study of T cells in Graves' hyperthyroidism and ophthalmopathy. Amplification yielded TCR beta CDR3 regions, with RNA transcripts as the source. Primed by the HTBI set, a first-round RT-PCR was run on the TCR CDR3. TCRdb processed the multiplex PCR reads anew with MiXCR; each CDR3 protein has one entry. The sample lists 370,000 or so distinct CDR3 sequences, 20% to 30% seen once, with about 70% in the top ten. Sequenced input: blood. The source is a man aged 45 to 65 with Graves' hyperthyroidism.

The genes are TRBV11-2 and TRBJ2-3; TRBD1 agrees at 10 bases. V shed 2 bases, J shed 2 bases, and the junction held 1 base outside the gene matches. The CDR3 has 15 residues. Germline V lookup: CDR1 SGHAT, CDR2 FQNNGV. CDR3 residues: CASSLRQGATDTQYF. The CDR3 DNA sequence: TGTGCCAGCAGCTTACGACAGGGGGCCACAGATACGCAGTATTTT.

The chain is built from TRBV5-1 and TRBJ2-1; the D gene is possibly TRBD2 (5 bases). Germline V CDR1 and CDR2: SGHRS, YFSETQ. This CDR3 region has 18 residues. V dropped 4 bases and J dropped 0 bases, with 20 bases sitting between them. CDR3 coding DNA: TGCGCCAGCAGCGGAGGCCAGAACATTAAGAGCTCCTACAATGAGCAGTTCTTC. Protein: CASSGGQNIKSSYNEQFF.

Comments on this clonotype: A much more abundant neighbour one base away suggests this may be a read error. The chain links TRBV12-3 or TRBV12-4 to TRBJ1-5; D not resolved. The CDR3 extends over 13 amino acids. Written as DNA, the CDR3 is TGTGCCAGCAGTTTAGCCCCCAATCAGCCCCGGCATTTT. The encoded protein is CASSLAPNQPRHF.

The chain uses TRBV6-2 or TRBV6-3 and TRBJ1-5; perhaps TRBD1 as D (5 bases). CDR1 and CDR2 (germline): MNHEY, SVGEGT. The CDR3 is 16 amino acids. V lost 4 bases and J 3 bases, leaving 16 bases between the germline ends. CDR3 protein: CASSSPHRQTNQPQHF. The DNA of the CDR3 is TGTGCCAGCAGTTCGCCCCATCGACAGACCAATCAGCCCCAGCATTTT.

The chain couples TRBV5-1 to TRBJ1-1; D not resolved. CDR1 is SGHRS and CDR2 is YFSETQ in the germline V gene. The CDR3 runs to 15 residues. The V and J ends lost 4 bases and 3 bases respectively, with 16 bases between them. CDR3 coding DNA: TGCGCCAGCAGCGGAAATTTCCGGGGAGACACTGAAGCTTTCTTT. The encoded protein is CASSGNFRGDTEAFF.

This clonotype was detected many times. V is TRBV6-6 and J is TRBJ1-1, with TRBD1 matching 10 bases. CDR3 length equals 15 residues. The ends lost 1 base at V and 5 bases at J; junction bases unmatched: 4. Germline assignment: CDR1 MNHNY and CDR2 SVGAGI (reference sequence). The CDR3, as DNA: TGTGCCAGCAGTTACTACGGACAGGGGGGAACTGAAGCTTTCTTT. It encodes CASSYYGQGGTEAFF.

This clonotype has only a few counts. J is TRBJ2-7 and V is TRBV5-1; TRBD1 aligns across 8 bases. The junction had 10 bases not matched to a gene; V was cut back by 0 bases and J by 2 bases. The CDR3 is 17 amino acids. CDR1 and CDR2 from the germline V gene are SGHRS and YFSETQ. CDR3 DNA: TGCGCCAGCAGCTTGGGGCCCGCACGGACAGGGACCTACGAGCAGTACTTC. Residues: CASSLGPARTGTYEQYF.

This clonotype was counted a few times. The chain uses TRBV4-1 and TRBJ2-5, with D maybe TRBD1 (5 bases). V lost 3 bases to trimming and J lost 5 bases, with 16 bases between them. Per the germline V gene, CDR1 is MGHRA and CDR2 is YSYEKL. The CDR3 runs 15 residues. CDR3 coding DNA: TGCGCCAGCAGCCAGGCCAGGGATAGGTGGGAGACCCAGTACTTC. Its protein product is CASSQARDRWETQYF.

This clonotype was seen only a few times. The CDR3 bases are TGTGCCATTCGGGCGACTAGCGGGGCTAGCACAGATACGCAGTATTTT. Its translation: CAIRATSGASTDTQYF. The rearrangement links TRBV10-3 to TRBJ2-3; 11 positions match TRBD2. CDR3 length: 16 residues. V shed 9 bases, J shed 0 bases, and the junction held 8 bases outside the gene matches. CDR1 and CDR2 (germline): ENHRY, SYGVKD.

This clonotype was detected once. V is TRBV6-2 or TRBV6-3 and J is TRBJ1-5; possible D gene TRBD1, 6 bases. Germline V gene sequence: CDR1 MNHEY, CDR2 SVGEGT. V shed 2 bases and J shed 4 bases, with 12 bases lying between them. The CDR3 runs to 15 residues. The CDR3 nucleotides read TGTGCCAGCAGTTACAGCGGAGGGGGGAATCAGCCCCAGCATTTT. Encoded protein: CASSYSGGGNQPQHF.

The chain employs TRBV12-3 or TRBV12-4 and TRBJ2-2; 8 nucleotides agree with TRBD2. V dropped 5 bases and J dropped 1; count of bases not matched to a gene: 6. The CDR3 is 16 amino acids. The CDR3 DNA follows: TGTGCCAGCAGTCCCTTGACTAGCGTGAACACCGGGGAGCTGTTTTTT. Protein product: CASSPLTSVNTGELFF.

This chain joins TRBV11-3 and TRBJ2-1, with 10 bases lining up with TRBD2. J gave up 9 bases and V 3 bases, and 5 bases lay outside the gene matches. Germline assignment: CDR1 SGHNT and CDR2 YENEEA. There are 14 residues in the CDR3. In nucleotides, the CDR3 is TGTGCCAGCAGCTTGGGACTAGCGCAAACTGAGCAGTTCTTC. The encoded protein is CASSLGLAQTEQFF.

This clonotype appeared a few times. The CDR3 DNA reads TGTGCCAGCACTCGACAGGGGAGCACCGGGGAGCTGTTTTTT. Encoded protein: CASTRQGSTGELFF. The rearrangement links TRBV12-3 or TRBV12-4 to TRBJ2-2; 8 nucleotides agree with TRBD1. The CDR3 consists of 14 residues. The V gene end was trimmed by 7 bases and the J gene end by 4 bases; junction bases not matched to a gene: 5.

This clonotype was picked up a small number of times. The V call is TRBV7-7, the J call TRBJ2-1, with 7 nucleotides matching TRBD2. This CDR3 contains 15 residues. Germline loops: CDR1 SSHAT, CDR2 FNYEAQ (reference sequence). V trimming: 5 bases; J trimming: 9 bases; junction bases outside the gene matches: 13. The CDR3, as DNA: TGTGCCAGCAGCCCGGCGGGAGTCGGTAATGGTGAGCAGTTCTTC. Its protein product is CASSPAGVGNGEQFF.